The T cell receptor (beta chain) described here comes from a study of blood T cell repertoires in COVID-19. The germline CDR1 and CDR2 sequences are LNHDA and SQIVND (reference sequence). This CDR3 is 14 amino acids long. With 11 bases removed from V and 7 bases from J, the gap between germline ends came to 23 bases. Cohort 3 recovered donors had two negative PCRs, clearance, or symptom resolution. Clones were read by immunoSEQ multiplex PCR, and TCRdb kept only the in-frame ones, dropping some. Of 150,000 to 250,000 clones in the sample, about four fifths were seen once. The sample consisted of PBMCs or T cells enriched from blood (not recorded which). The genes are TRBV19 and TRBJ1-2, with D maybe TRBD1 (5 bases). The TCR sequence derives from a man in his forties who had recovered from COVID-19. Here the CDR3 reads CASSSGILYGGYTF. In DNA, the CDR3 is TGTGCCTCCTCCTCAGGGATTCTTTACGGTGGCTACACCTTC.